The T cell receptor beta chain under discussion was sequenced for a study of beta chain features in type 1 diabetes (dated by TCRdb to 2016 to 2019). Regarding the research as a whole: Mean age, gender distribution, total cell number and subset yield were not different between patients and healthy donors. In the study, TCRB repertoires of sorted circulating CD4+ T cell subsets from recently diagnosed type 1 diabetes patients were compared with those of matched healthy donors. Across all samples, approximately 100 million sorted cells were examined, and cell number per subset correlated strongly with RNA yield. Regulatory and stem cell-like memory subsets were obtained from only 8 patients and roughly eight healthy donors, while naive and central memory subsets were obtained from all 30 or so donors.

The paper's findings and limits, for the study overall: Because cDNA rather than genomic DNA was sequenced, highly expressing activated cells could have been over-represented, although no difference in activation and CD3 levels was found between groups. Fewer insertions and more nucleotide deletions at VDJ recombination sites were observed in patients with type 1 diabetes, implying thymic rearrangement abnormalities. Only small numbers of individuals were included in the HLA sub-analyses, which left unresolved whether HLA type had any influence on TCRB rearrangement. Type 1 diabetes patients showed a moderate but significant shortening of TCRB CDR3 length in all four CD4+ subsets. Naive, central memory and regulatory TCRB repertoires appeared to be more alike among patients than among healthy donors. Shorter templates might have been favored by PCR, but patient and control samples were amplified and corrected together, so both groups would have been affected equally by any skew.

From each donor, a single peripheral blood sample of about 110 mL on average was drawn into heparinised tubes. A BD FACSAria II and a panel including CD45RO, CCR7, CD25, CD127, CD95 and CD27 were used to sort naive, central memory, regulatory and stem cell-like memory CD4+ T cells. Every sorted population had a purity above 95%. PBMCs were isolated right away by Lymphoprep density gradient centrifugation and were stained directly, without culture. To minimize batch effects, samples were stained and sorted in pairs, one healthy donor with one patient per experiment. There are a few counts of this clone. Its antigen remains undetermined. No base qualities exist here, and no much larger clone lies one base off it. The entire isolated RNA was reverse transcribed using the High Capacity cDNA Reverse Transcription Kit, and thus expressed TCRB transcripts were sequenced. Deep immunoSEQ sequencing was applied to naive, central memory and regulatory T cell samples, giving an average of roughly 3.5 million total reads per sample. Sorted cells were lysed in RLT buffer and RNA was extracted with DNase-treated RNeasy Micro or Mini kits, depending on cell number. To prevent cross-contamination, every cell subset was processed on its own, while patient and healthy donor samples were processed together. Using the immunoSEQ multiplex PCR, TCRB sequences were amplified from cDNA into 87-bp fragments spanning the CDR3 region. Amplicons were sequenced on the Illumina HiSeq platform. As for the authors' bioinformatics: Synthetic template baselines were used to correct PCR bias computationally, reads within Hamming distance 2 were collapsed, and singletons that could not be merged were discarded. By aligning reads against IMGT, V, D and J genes, CDR3 length, and insertions or deletions at six rearrangement sites were assigned. Within each subset, clonotype counts were normalized to the number of sorted cells before true diversity and Gini coefficients were calculated with the tcR R package. The overlap coefficient, calculated on TCRB nucleotide sequences, was used to quantify repertoire sharing. TCRdb took over this immuneACCESS table, retaining in-frame rearrangements with V and J assigned. Such tables are incomplete; in checked studies, under half of the missing clones stem from an unresolved V gene, and the remainder is unexplained. The V and J calls and clone size were taken over from that table, and D and trimming were inferred from the DNA. Recorded for this sample are roughly 150,000 clones; approximately 10% of them occurred a single time. The ten largest clones represent more than 0.45% of the sample.

The specimen was central memory CD4+ T cells from blood. This TCR was sampled from a man in his thirties or forties with type 1 diabetes.

The CDR3 has the sequence CASSPNIAGGGYTQYF. The DNA sequence reads TGTGCCAGCAGCCCTAACATAGCGGGAGGAGGGTATACGCAGTATTTT. This receptor chain uses TRBV7-3 and TRBJ2-3, with 10 middle bases fitting TRBD2. From V the trimming removes 5 bases and from J it removes 7 bases, while the gene matches leave 12 bases of the junction unaccounted for. From the germline V gene, CDR1 is SGHTA and CDR2 is FQGTGA. The CDR3 goes from the cysteine to the phenylalanine over 16 residues. Only the CDR3 region is kept as DNA, spanning 48 bases read in frame from base 1.